This T cell receptor beta chain was sequenced during a study of blood T cell repertoires in COVID-19. Overall study context: The United States, Italy and Spain provided the acute and convalescent COVID-19 samples.

This clone was recorded a few times. Measured with immunoSEQ multiplex PCR; TCRdb has only the in-frame clones, and not every one. The sample shows a few hundred thousand clones, more than 70% of them seen only once. Unmatched junction bases numbered 10, after V lost 6 bases and J lost 4 bases. From germline, CDR1 is MNHEY and CDR2 SVGAGI. This CDR3 has 15 amino acids. Sequencing was carried out using peripheral blood. The rearrangement links TRBV6-5 to TRBJ2-7, with TRBD2 matching over 9 bases. The origin of this receptor is a woman of 80 years or more with acute or convalescent COVID-19. Here the CDR3 reads CASSLKRGATYEQYF. The CDR3 DNA reads as TGTGCCAGCAGCCTAAAGCGGGGGGCCACTTACGAGCAGTACTTC.